Listed here are 25 T cell receptor beta chains from one sample, sequenced in a study of T cells in localized non-small cell lung cancer. TCRdb's copy holds only in-frame clones and misses some; the assay was immunoSEQ multiplex PCR. The repertoire includes tens of thousands of clones, roughly 90% of them detected once, and 15% sits in the top ten. The sample was peripheral blood, taken before any cancer treatment. These TCRs come from a man aged 35 to 69 with stage I squamous cell lung carcinoma.

This chain links TRBV5-1 with TRBJ1-6; 9 bases line up with TRBD1. J was trimmed by 9 bases and V by 2 bases; bases with no gene match: 15. CDR3 length equals 18 residues. Germline CDR1 is SGHRS and CDR2 is YFSETQ. The CDR3 reads CASSLYIQGGQGFSPLHF. The CDR3 nucleotides read TGCGCCAGCAGCTTATATATACAAGGGGGACAGGGTTTTTCACCCCTCCACTTT.

J is TRBJ2-3 and V is TRBV6-5; 10 bases line up with TRBD1. The CDR3 consists of 16 residues. Germline trimming cut 4 bases from V and 4 bases from J; bases unmatched to any gene: 8. Germline V lookup: CDR1 MNHEY, CDR2 SVGAGI. The CDR3 bases are TGTGCCAGCAGTTCTTCCGGGACAGGGGAAGCAGATACGCAGTATTTT. It specifies CASSSSGTGEADTQYF.

The rearrangement uses TRBV5-6 and TRBJ1-6; D is unresolved. Trimming shortened V by 1 base and J by 0 bases, and 14 bases separated the two germline ends. Germline CDR1 SGHDT, CDR2 YYEEEE. The CDR3 covers 18 residues. The CDR3 sequence: CASSLSWAGRSYNSPLHF. The CDR3, as DNA: TGTGCCAGCAGCTTGAGTTGGGCGGGCCGCTCCTATAATTCACCCCTCCACTTT.

The chain employs TRBV7-6 and TRBJ1-1; D call uncertain. The V gene's germline CDR1 is SGHVS and CDR2 FNYEAQ. The ends were cut back, 3 bases at V and 2 bases at J, with 7 bases in the middle. This CDR3 comprises 13 residues. CDR3 bases: TGTGCCAGCAGCTTGAGACAAAACACTGAAGCTTTCTTT. Translating gives CASSLRQNTEAFF.

The chain carries TRBV2 and TRBJ1-2, with D perhaps matching TRBD1 (5 bases). Trimming stripped 6 bases from V and 5 bases from J, with 16 bases between. The germline V gene encodes CDR1 SNHLY and CDR2 FYNNEI. The CDR3 is 14 amino acids. CDR3 nucleotide sequence: TGTGCCAGCAGCCAAGGGGTCCGGCTTTATGGCTACACCTTC. It translates to CASSQGVRLYGYTF.

The chain couples TRBV10-3 to TRBJ2-5; D not certain. CDR1 is ENHRY, CDR2 SYGVKD, per germline. With 3 bases removed from V and 2 bases from J, the gap between germline ends came to 7 bases. CDR3 size: 13 residues. The CDR3 sequence is CAISEGTQETQYF. In DNA, the CDR3 is TGTGCCATCAGTGAAGGCACACAAGAGACCCAGTACTTC.

This clone came up once. The CDR3 bases are TGCGCCAGCAGCTCGGGAAGGGTGAAGACCGGGGAGCTGTTTTTT. Encoded protein: CASSSGRVKTGELFF. J is TRBJ2-2 and V is TRBV5-1, with D possibly matching TRBD2 (5 bases). Per germline, CDR1 SGHRS and CDR2 YFSETQ. V was pared by 3 bases and J by 5 bases, with 14 bases between. The CDR3 sequence is 15 residues long.

V and J are TRBV27 and TRBJ2-3; 11 bases match TRBD2. CDR1 is MNHEY and CDR2 is SMNVEV in the germline V gene (reference sequence). The J segment lost 4 bases and the V segment lost 5 bases, leaving 2 bases of the junction unmatched. This CDR3 comprises 14 residues. CDR3 coding DNA: TGTGCCAGCAGTCCTAGCGGGGGGCCAGATACGCAGTATTTT. Translation gives CASSPSGGPDTQYF.

This chain uses TRBV20-1 with TRBJ2-5; D is perhaps TRBD2 (5 bases). CDR1 is DFQATT, CDR2 SNEGSKA, per germline (reference sequence). The CDR3 runs to 10 residues. For the CDR3, the DNA is TGCAGCATATGGTCACGGGGCCAGTACTTC. Protein product: CSIWSRGQYF.

The chain carries TRBV16 and TRBJ1-2, with unresolved D. V was pared by 0 bases and J by 2 bases, with 10 bases between. This CDR3 has 15 residues. The germline V gene encodes CDR1 KGHSY and CDR2 FQNENV. CDR3 in amino acids: CASSQSGRLNYGYTF. In nucleotides, the CDR3 is TGTGCCAGCAGCCAATCGGGCCGACTCAACTATGGCTACACCTTC.

The chain carries TRBV5-6 and TRBJ1-2; D remains unclear. Trimming stripped 0 bases from V and 4 bases from J, with 10 bases between. The germline CDR1 and CDR2 sequences are SGHDT and YYEEEE. This CDR3 contains 14 residues. This CDR3 reads CASSLDKGFYGYTF. Written as DNA, the CDR3 is TGTGCCAGCAGCTTGGATAAGGGATTCTATGGCTACACCTTC.

This clone was found once. The chain is built from TRBV5-4 and TRBJ1-4; D is unclear. The germline V gene has CDR1 SGHNT and CDR2 YYREEE (reference sequence). The CDR3 loop spans 15 amino acids. Trimming cost V 5 bases and J 7 bases, with 18 bases left between them. CDR3 sequence reads: CASSMKGSSGEKLFF. The CDR3 DNA is TGTGCCAGCAGTATGAAAGGGTCCTCTGGTGAAAAACTGTTTTTT.

The V and J genes are TRBV27 and TRBJ1-2; D unclear. Germline V CDR1 and CDR2: MNHEY, SMNVEV (reference sequence). CDR3 length: 15 residues. Deletions cut 6 bases from V and 0 bases from J, with 14 bases between. DNA of the CDR3: TGTGCCAGCAGAAAGGGAACGGACTCTAACTATGGCTACACCTTC. This codes for CASRKGTDSNYGYTF.

This clone was seen just once. The J gene is TRBJ2-5, the V gene TRBV5-4; possible D gene TRBD2, 6 bases. The CDR3 has 12 residues. V lost 4 bases to trimming and J lost 5 bases, with 9 bases between them. Per the germline V gene, CDR1 is SGHNT and CDR2 is YYREEE (reference sequence). The CDR3, as DNA: TGTGCCAGCAGCGGGGACTTCGAGACCCAGTACTTC. It specifies CASSGDFETQYF.

The gene calls are TRBV6-5 and TRBJ1-1, with a tentative D call TRBD1 (5 bases). The germline V gene encodes CDR1 MNHEY and CDR2 SVGAGI. V was clipped by 2 bases and J by 0 bases, with 13 bases between them. This CDR3 contains 16 residues. CDR3 bases: TGTGCCAGCAGTTACACTCCGGGGCGGATGAACACTGAAGCTTTCTTT. This codes for CASSYTPGRMNTEAFF.

The chain has TRBV5-4 and TRBJ2-7; TRBD1 aligns across 8 bases. With V trimmed by 0 bases and J by 2 bases, 4 bases remained unmatched. CDR3 length equals 15 residues. Germline V gene sequence: CDR1 SGHNT, CDR2 YYREEE (reference sequence). CDR3 DNA: TGTGCCAGCAGCTTGGGGGGACAGGTAACCTACGAGCAGTACTTC. Its translation: CASSLGGQVTYEQYF.

This clone has a single count. This chain connects TRBV5-8 to TRBJ1-4; 7 bases line up with TRBD1. Per the germline V gene, CDR1 is SGHTS and CDR2 is YDEGEE. V shed 4 bases and J 4 bases; nucleotides not matched to a gene: 4. The CDR3 sequence is 14 residues long. The CDR3 region is CASSIGTVNEKLFF. The CDR3 nucleotides read TGTGCCAGCAGCATTGGGACAGTTAATGAAAAACTGTTTTTT.

The V gene is TRBV7-9, the J gene TRBJ1-4; TRBD1 is a possible D gene (6 bases). Germline V CDR1 and CDR2: SEHNR, FQNEAQ (reference sequence). The CDR3 covers 15 residues. V lost 4 bases and J lost 8, with 17 bases in between. This CDR3 is CASSYPGSQGEKLFF. The CDR3 DNA sequence: TGTGCCAGCAGCTACCCGGGATCCCAGGGGGAAAAACTGTTTTTT. The full variable domain, in which reference TRBV7-9 and TRBJ1-4 provide the parts outside the CDR3, is DTGVSQNPRHKITKRGQNVTFRCDPISEHNRLYWYRQTLGQGPEFLTYFQNEAQLEKSRLLSDRFSAERPKGSFSTLEIQRTEQGDSAMYLCASSYPGSQGEKLFFGSGTQLSVL.

This clone was seen once. V gene TRBV5-1 combines with J gene TRBJ2-4; 8 bases are shared with TRBD1. After removal of 0 bases from V and 3 bases from J, the junction contained 2 bases not matched to a gene. The CDR3 spans 15 residues. Germline CDR1 SGHRS, CDR2 YFSETQ. DNA of the CDR3: TGCGCCAGCAGCTTGGATGGACAGGGCAAAAACATTCAGTACTTC. Translating gives CASSLDGQGKNIQYF.

This clone was counted between two and nine times. Germline and junction disagree at one end, which may indicate a read error. The V call is TRBV28, the J call TRBJ1-3, with 9 bases aligning to TRBD1. The CDR3 covers 12 residues. Germline V gene sequence: CDR1 MDHEN, CDR2 SYDVKM. CDR3 residues: CASHGTGYPGGF. The CDR3 DNA is TGTGCCAGCCATGGGACAGGGTATCCGGGGGGTTTT.

The rearrangement links TRBV6-1 to TRBJ1-5; weak D call: TRBD1 (5 bases). CDR3 length: 15 amino acids. Trimming pared 2 bases from V and 7 bases from J, leaving 15 bases between. Per germline, CDR1 MNHNS and CDR2 SASEGT. CDR3 amino acids: CASSELGRGGQPQHF. The CDR3 bases are TGTGCCAGCAGTGAACTGGGTAGGGGTGGCCAGCCCCAGCATTTT.

This clone appeared a single time. This rearrangement joins TRBV5-6 to TRBJ1-4; D unclear. V lost 1 base and J lost 3, with 7 bases in between. CDR3 size: 14 residues. Per the germline V gene, CDR1 is SGHDT and CDR2 is YYEEEE. CDR3 nucleotides: TGTGCCAGCAGCTTGAAAGGTCCTAATGAAAAACTGTTTTTT. It yields the protein CASSLKGPNEKLFF.

V gene TRBV7-9 combines with J gene TRBJ1-5; TRBD1 matches at 9 bases. V gave up 1 base and J gave up 3 bases; unmatched junction bases: 4. CDR3 length: 16 residues. Germline-derived CDR1 and CDR2 are SEHNR and FQNEAQ (reference sequence). The CDR3 region has the DNA TGTGCCAGCAGCTTAGGGACAGGGGACTCCAATCAGCCCCAGCATTTT. Protein sequence: CASSLGTGDSNQPQHF. The full variable domain, completed using reference TRBV7-9 and TRBJ1-5, is DTGVSQNPRHKITKRGQNVTFRCDPISEHNRLYWYRQTLGQGPEFLTYFQNEAQLEKSRLLSDRFSAERPKGSFSTLEIQRTEQGDSAMYLCASSLGTGDSNQPQHFGDGTRLSIL.

The sample holds one count of this clone. This chain joins TRBV5-1 and TRBJ2-1; D is possibly TRBD1 (6 bases). The CDR3 is made up of 17 amino acids. Germline CDR1 reads SGHRS; CDR2 reads YFSETQ. V was shortened by 0 bases and J by 0 bases, with 13 bases between the two germline ends. CDR3 nucleotides: TGCGCCAGCAGCTTGGTTTCAGGGGCTTACTCCTACAATGAGCAGTTCTTC. Translated, it gives CASSLVSGAYSYNEQFF.

The chain combines TRBV19 with TRBJ1-6; TRBD1 agrees at 7 bases. Germline CDR1 and CDR2: LNHDA and SQIVND (reference sequence). The V and J ends lost 8 bases and 4 bases, in that order; junction bases with no gene match: 8. The CDR3 consists of 15 residues. The CDR3 sequence is CASGTESNYNSPLHF. Here the CDR3 DNA reads TGTGCCAGTGGGACAGAATCTAATTATAATTCACCCCTCCACTTT.